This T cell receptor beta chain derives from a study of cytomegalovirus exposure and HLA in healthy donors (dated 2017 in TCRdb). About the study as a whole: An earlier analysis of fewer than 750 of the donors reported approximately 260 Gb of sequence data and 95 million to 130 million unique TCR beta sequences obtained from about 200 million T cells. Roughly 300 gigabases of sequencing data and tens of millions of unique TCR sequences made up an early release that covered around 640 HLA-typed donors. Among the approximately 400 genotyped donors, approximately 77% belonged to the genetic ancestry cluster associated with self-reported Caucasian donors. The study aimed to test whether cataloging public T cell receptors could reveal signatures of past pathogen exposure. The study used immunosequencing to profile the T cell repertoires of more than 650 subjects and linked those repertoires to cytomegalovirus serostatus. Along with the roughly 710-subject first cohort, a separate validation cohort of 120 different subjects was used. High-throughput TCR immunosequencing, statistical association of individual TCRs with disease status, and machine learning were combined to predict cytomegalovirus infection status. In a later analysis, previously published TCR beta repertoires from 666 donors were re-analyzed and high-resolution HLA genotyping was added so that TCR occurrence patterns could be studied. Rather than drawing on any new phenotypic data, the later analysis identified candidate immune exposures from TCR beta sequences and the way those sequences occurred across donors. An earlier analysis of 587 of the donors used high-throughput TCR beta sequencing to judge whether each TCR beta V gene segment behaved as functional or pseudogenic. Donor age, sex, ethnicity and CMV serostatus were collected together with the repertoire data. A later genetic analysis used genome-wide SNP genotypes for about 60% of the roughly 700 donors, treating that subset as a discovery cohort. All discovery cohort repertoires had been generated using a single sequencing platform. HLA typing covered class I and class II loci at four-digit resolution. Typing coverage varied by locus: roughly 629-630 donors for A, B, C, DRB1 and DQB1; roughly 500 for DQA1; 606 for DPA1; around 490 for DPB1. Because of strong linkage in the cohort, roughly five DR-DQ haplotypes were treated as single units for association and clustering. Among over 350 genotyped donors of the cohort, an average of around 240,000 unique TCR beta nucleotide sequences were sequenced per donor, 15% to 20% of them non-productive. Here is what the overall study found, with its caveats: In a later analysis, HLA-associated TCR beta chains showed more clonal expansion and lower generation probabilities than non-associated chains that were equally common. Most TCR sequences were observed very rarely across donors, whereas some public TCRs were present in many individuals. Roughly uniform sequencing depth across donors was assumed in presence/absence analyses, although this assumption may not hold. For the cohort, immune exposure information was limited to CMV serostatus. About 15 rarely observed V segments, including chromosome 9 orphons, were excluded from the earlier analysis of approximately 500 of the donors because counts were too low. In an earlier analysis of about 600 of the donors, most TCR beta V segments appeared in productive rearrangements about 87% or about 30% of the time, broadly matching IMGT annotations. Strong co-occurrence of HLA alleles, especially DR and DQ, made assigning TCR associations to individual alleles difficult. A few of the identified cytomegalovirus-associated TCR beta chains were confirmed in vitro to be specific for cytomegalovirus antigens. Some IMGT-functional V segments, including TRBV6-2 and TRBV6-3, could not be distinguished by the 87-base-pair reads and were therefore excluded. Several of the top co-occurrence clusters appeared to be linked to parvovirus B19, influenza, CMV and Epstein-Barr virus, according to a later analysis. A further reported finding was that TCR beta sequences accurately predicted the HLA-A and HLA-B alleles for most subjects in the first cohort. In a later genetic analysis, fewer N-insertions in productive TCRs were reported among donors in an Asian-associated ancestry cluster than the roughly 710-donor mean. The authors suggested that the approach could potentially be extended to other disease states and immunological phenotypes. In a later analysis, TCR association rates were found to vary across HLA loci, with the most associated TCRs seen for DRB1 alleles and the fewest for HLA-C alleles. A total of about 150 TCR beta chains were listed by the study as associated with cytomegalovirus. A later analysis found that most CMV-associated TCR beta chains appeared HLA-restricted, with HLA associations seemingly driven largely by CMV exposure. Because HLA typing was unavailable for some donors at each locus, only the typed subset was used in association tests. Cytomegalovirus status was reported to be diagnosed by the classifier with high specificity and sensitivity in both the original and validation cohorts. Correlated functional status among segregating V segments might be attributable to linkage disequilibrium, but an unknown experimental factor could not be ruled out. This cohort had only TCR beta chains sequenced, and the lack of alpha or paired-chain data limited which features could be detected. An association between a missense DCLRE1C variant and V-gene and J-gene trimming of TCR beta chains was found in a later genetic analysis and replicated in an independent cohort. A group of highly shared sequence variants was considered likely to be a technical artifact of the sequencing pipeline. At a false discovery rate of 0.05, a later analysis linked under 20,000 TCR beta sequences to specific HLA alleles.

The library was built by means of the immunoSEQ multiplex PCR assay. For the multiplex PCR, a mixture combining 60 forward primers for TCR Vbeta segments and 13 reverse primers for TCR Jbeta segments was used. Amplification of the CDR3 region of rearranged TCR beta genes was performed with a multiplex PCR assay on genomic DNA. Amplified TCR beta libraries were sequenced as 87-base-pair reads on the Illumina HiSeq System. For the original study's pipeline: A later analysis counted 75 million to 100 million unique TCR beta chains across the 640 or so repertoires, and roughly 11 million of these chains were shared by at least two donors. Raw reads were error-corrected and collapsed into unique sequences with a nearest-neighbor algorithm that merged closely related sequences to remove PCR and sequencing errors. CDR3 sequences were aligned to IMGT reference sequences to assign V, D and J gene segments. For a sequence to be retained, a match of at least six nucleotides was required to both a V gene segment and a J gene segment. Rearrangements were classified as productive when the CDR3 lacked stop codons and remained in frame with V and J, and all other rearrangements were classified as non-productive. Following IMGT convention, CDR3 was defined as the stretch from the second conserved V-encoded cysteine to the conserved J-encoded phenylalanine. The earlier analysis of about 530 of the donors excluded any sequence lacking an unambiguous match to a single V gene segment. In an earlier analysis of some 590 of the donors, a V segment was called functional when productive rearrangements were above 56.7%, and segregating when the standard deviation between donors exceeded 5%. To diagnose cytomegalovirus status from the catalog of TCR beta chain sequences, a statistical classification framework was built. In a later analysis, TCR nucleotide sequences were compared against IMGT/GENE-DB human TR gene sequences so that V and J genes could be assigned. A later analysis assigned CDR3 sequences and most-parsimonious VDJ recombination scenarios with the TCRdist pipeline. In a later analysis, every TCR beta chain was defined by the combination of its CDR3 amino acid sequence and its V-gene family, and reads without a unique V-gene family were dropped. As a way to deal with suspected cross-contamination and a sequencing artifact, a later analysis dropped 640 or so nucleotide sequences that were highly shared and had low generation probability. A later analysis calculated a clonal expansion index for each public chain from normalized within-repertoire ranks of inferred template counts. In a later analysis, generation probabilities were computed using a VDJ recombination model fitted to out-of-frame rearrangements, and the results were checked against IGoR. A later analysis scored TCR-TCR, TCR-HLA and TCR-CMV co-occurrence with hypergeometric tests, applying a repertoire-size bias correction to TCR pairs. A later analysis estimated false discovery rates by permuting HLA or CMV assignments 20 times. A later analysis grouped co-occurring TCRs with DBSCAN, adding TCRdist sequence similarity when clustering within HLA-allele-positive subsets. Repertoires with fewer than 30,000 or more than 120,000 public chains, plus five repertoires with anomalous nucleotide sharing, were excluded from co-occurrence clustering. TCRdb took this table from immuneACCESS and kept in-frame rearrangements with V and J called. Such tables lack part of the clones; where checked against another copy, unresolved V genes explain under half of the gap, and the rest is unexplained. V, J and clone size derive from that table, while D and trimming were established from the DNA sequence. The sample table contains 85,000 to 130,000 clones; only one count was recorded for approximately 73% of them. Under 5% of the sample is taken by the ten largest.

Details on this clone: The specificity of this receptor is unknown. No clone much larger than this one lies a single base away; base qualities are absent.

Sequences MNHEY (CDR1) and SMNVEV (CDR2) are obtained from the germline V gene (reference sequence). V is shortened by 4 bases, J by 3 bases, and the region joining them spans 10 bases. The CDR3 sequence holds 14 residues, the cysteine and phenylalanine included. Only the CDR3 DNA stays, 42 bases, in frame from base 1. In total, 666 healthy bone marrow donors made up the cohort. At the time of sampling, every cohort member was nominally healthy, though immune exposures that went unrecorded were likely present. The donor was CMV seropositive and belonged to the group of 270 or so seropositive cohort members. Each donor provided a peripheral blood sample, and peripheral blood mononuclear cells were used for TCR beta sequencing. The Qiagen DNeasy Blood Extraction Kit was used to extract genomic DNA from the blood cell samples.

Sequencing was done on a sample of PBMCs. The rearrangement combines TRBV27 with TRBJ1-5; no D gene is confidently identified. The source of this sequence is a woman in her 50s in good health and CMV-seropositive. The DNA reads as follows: TGTGCCAGCAGTTCGAGCAGGCTCAATCAGCCCCAGCATTTT. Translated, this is CASSSSRLNQPQHF.